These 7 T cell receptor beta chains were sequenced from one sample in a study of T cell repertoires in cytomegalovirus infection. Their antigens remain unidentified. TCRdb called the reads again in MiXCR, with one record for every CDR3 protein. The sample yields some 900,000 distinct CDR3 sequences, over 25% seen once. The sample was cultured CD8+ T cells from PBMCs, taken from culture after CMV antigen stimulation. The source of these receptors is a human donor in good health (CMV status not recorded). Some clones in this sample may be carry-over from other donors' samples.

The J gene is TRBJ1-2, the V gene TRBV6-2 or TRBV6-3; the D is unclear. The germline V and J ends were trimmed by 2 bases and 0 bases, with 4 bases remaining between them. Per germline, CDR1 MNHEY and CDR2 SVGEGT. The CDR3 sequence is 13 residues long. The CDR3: CASSYAPNYGYTF. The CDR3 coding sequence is TGTGCCAGCAGTTACGCACCTAACTATGGCTACACCTTC.

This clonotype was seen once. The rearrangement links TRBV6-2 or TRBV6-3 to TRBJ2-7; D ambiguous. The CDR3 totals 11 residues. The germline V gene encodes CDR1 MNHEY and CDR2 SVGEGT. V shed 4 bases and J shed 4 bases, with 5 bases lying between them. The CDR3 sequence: CASSSWYEQYV. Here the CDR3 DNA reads TGTGCCAGCAGTTCATGGTACGAGCAGTACGTC.

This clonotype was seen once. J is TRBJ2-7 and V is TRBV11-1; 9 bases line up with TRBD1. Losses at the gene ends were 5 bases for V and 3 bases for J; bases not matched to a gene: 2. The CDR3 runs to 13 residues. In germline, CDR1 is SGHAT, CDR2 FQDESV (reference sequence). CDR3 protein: CASSKGQGYEQYF. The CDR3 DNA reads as TGTGCCAGCAGCAAGGGACAGGGCTACGAGCAGTACTTC.

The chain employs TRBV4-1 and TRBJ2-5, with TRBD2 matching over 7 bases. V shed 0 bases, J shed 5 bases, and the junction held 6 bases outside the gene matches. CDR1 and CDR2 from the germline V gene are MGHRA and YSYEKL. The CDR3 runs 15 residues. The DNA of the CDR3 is TGCGCCAGCAGCCAAGATGTTGGGGGGGGGGAGACCCAGTACTTC. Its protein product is CASSQDVGGGETQYF.

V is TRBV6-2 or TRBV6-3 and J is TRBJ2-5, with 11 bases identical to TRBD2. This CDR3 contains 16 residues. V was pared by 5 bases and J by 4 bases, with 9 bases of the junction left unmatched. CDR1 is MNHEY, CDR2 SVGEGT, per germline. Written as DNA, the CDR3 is TGTGCCAGCAGTGAATCACTAGCGGGGGACGTAGAGACCCAGTACTTC. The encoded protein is CASSESLAGDVETQYF.

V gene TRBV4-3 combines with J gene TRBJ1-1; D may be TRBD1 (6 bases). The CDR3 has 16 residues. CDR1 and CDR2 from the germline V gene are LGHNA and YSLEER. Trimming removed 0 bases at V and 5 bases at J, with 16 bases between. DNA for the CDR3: TGCGCCAGCAGCCAAGAGGGGGCAGGGGTGTGGACTGAAGCTTTCTTT. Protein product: CASSQEGAGVWTEAFF.

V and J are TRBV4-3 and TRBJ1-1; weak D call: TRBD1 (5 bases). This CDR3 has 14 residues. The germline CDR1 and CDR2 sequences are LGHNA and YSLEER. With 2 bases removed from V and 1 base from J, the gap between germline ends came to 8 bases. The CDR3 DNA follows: TGCGCCAGCAGCCAACAAAGGGGGAACACTGAAGCTTTCTTT. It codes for CASSQQRGNTEAFF.